Listed here is a single T cell receptor (beta chain). Antigen unknown. This specimen belongs to a study of T cell responses to AZD1222 COVID-19 vaccine. Findings of the study overall: Per reports, nearly half of all spike-specific TCRs target regions that are unmutated in variants.

Sequencing used immunoSEQ multiplex PCR; TCRdb keeps in-frame clones, though not all of them. The sample lists about 100,000 clones, roughly 84% occurring once. The CDR3 spans 14 residues. V trimming: 1 base; J trimming: 6 bases; junction bases outside the gene matches: 3. From germline, CDR1 is LGHDT and CDR2 YNNKEL (reference sequence). The sequence derives from an adult in good health. Sequencing used peripheral blood, obtained on day 0 of AZD1222 vaccination. The rearrangement links TRBV3-1 (or the pseudogene TRBV3-2) to TRBJ2-4; 7 bases are shared with TRBD1. The CDR3 coding sequence is TGTGCCAGCAGCCAAGGGGACAGACTAAACATTCAGTACTTC. Translating it yields CASSQGDRLNIQYF.